The T cell receptor beta chain described here comes from a study of OX40 agonist ivuxolimab in advanced cancers. General observations from the study: With doses of 0.1 to 3.0 mg/kg, CD4+ and CD8+ blood T cells had undergone clonal expansion by week 6.

Data came from immunoSEQ multiplex PCR; TCRdb stores just in-frame clones and leaves some out. The sample consists of about 69,000 clones, about 84% of them appearing once. Worth noting for this clone: Its specificity is not known.

The sequenced sample was CD4+ or CD8+ T cells sorted from blood, obtained in a trial of the OX40 agonist ivuxolimab. This receptor was identified in an adult with an advanced solid tumor such as melanoma, head and neck, liver or kidney cancer.

CDR3: CASSLVGRESYEQYF. CDR3 nucleotides: TGTGCCAGCAGCTTGGTGGGAAGGGAATCCTACGAGCAGTACTTC. V gene TRBV5-6 combines with J gene TRBJ2-7, with D unresolved. V lost 0 bases to trimming and J lost 1 base, with 11 bases between them. Germline CDR1 and CDR2: SGHDT and YYEEEE. CDR3 length equals 15 residues.